These T cell receptor beta chains were read from a single sample in a study of T cell repertoires and Cas9 in healthy adults. Sequencing was performed with immunoSEQ multiplex PCR; in TCRdb, only in-frame clones are kept and a portion is missing. The sample carries more than 20,000 clones, about 90% recorded once. Sample: CD4+ effector T cells (CD127+, CD25-, CD137-, CD154-) from PBMCs; culture status not recorded. All receptors come from a human donor in good health. CDR3s include the opening cysteine and the closing phenylalanine or tryptophan. D genes are given only for firm matches. Size tells how often a clone was seen (once, few, many) or the class of an expanded clone, and some rows leave it out.

clone_size	j_call	v_call	d_call	cdr3_aa	cdr3_nt
once	TRBJ1-5	TRBV2	NA	CASSVDGIQPQHF	TGTGCCAGCAGTGTGGACGGAATTCAGCCCCAGCATTTT
once	TRBJ2-1	TRBV7-8	TRBD2	CASSQPGLVRFF	TGTGCCAGCAGTCAACCGGGACTAGTTCGGTTCTTC
NA	TRBJ1-2	TRBV5-1	NA	CASSSTGGDGYTF	TGCGCCAGCAGCTCAACAGGAGGCGACGGCTACACCTTC
NA	TRBJ2-5	TRBV11-2	NA	CASSFRTASQETQYF	TGTGCCAGCAGCTTTAGGACAGCCAGCCAAGAGACCCAGTACTTC
NA	TRBJ2-1	TRBV7-2	NA	CASSLVTEQFF	TGTGCCAGCAGCTTAGTTACTGAGCAGTTCTTC
NA	TRBJ2-5	TRBV29-1	NA	CSAILGGRETQYF	TGCAGCGCAATTCTGGGCGGGCGAGAGACCCAGTACTTC
NA	TRBJ1-1	TRBV19	NA	CASRMPYYFGPFTNTEAFF	TGTGCCAGTAGAATGCCATACTATTTTGGGCCTTTCACGAACACTGAAGCTTTCTTT
NA	TRBJ2-2	TRBV19	NA	CASSINPTNTGELFF	TGTGCCAGTAGTATAAATCCTACGAACACCGGGGAGCTGTTTTTT
once	TRBJ2-7	TRBV5-6	TRBD2	CVSRKTGGSYEQYF	TGTGTCAGCAGGAAAACGGGGGGGTCCTACGAGCAGTACTTC
NA	TRBJ1-1	TRBV6-5	NA	CASSYLGREAFF	TGTGCCAGCAGTTACTTGGGTCGGGAAGCTTTCTTT
NA	TRBJ1-2	TRBV19	TRBD1	CASSPDRENYGYTF	TGTGCCAGTAGTCCTGACAGGGAAAACTATGGCTACACCTTC
NA	TRBJ1-1	TRBV6-1	NA	CASSTGLGDTEAFF	TGTGCCAGCAGTACAGGGTTGGGGGACACTGAAGCTTTCTTT
NA	TRBJ1-5	TRBV5-5	TRBD1	CASSLNDRGHQPQHF	TGTGCCAGCAGCCTAAACGACAGGGGTCATCAGCCCCAGCATTTT
NA	TRBJ2-5	TRBV19	NA	CASRFRAQGETQYF	TGTGCCAGTAGATTCCGGGCCCAGGGAGAGACCCAGTACTTC
NA	TRBJ2-7	TRBV7-2	NA	CASSLTVVTSYEQYF	TGTGCCAGCAGCCTGACCGTTGTTACGTCCTACGAGCAGTACTTC
NA	TRBJ2-7	TRBV6-1	NA	CASSGTASSYEQYF	TGTGCCAGCAGTGGGACAGCTAGCTCCTACGAGCAGTACTTC
NA	TRBJ2-3	TRBV7-9	NA	CASSRFTSTDTQYF	TGTGCCAGCAGCCGATTTACGAGCACAGATACGCAGTATTTT
NA	TRBJ1-4	TRBV28	NA	CASSLSANEKLFF	TGTGCCAGCAGTTTATCCGCTAATGAAAAACTGTTTTTT
once	TRBJ2-1	TRBV19	NA	CASTQALNSYNEQFF	TGTGCCAGTACCCAGGCCCTTAACTCCTACAATGAGCAGTTCTTC
NA	TRBJ2-7	TRBV5-1	TRBD1	CASSFGTGSGEQYF	TGCGCCAGCAGCTTTGGGACAGGGAGTGGGGAGCAGTACTTC
NA	TRBJ2-5	TRBV27	NA	CASSLSIVPSGGTQYF	TGTGCCAGCAGTTTATCGATTGTTCCTTCCGGGGGGACCCAGTACTTC
NA	TRBJ1-5	TRBV15	NA	CATSRPGGYQPQHF	TGTGCCACCAGCAGGCCGGGGGGATATCAGCCCCAGCATTTT
NA	TRBJ1-5	TRBV6-6	TRBD1	CASSGQGGGNQPQHF	TGTGCCAGCAGCGGACAGGGAGGTGGTAATCAGCCCCAGCATTTT
NA	TRBJ1-2	TRBV6-6	NA	CASSSKGENYGYTF	TGTGCCAGCAGTTCAAAGGGGGAAAACTATGGCTACACCTTC
NA	TRBJ1-6	TRBV14	TRBD1	CASSQGQGNSPLHF	TGTGCCAGCAGCCAAGGACAGGGCAATTCACCCCTCCACTTT
few	TRBJ2-1	TRBV4-3	NA	CASSQELFNEQFF	TGCGCCAGCAGCCAAGAATTATTCAATGAGCAGTTCTTC
NA	TRBJ1-1	TRBV7-3	NA	CASSLSRDTEAFF	TGTGCCAGCAGCTTATCGAGGGACACTGAAGCTTTCTTT
few	TRBJ2-1	TRBV5-6	TRBD2	CASSLGAGGLFDSYNEQFF	TGTGCCAGCAGCCTGGGGGCGGGGGGCCTTTTTGACTCCTACAATGAGCAGTTCTTC
NA	TRBJ1-2	TRBV4-3	NA	CASSHEDNRAGYTF	TGCGCCAGCAGCCATGAAGACAACAGGGCAGGCTACACCTTC
NA	TRBJ1-2	TRBV5-6	NA	CASSSRDPIYGYTF	TGTGCCAGCAGCTCCCGGGACCCAATCTATGGCTACACCTTC
NA	TRBJ1-1	TRBV27	NA	CASSLGGWGSEAFF	TGTGCCAGCAGTTTGGGAGGTTGGGGCTCTGAAGCTTTCTTT
NA	TRBJ2-3	TRBV9	NA	CASSGAGADTQYF	TGTGCCAGCAGCGGCGCCGGGGCAGATACGCAGTATTTT
NA	TRBJ1-1	TRBV21-1	NA	CASRRPGNTEAFF	TGTGCCAGCAGGAGACCAGGGAACACTGAAGCTTTCTTT
NA	TRBJ2-1	TRBV9	NA	CASSARDPREQFF	TGTGCCAGCAGCGCCCGGGACCCTCGTGAGCAGTTCTTC
NA	TRBJ2-7	TRBV15	TRBD1	CATSRGSSRGSYEQYF	TGTGCCACCAGCAGAGGCAGCTCCAGGGGGAGCTACGAGCAGTACTTC
NA	TRBJ1-4	TRBV5-1	NA	CASSLSQGLREKLFF	TGCGCCAGCAGCTTGTCCCAGGGTCTTCGAGAAAAACTGTTTTTT
NA	TRBJ1-1	TRBV29-1	NA	CSVGGVGTEAFF	TGCAGCGTTGGTGGAGTGGGCACTGAAGCTTTCTTT
NA	TRBJ2-7	TRBV4-3	NA	CASSHPGREYEQYF	TGCGCCAGCAGCCACCCGGGCAGGGAGTACGAGCAGTACTTC
NA	TRBJ2-3	TRBV4-1	NA	CASSHPGSPTDTQYF	TGCGCCAGCAGCCATCCCGGGTCCCCAACAGATACGCAGTATTTT
NA	TRBJ1-5	TRBV6-6	NA	CASSYSSRSGNQPQHF	TGTGCCAGCAGTTACTCGAGTAGAAGTGGCAATCAGCCCCAGCATTTT
NA	TRBJ2-1	TRBV29-1	NA	CSAGQDFYNEQFF	TGCAGCGCTGGGCAGGACTTCTACAATGAGCAGTTCTTC
NA	TRBJ2-5	TRBV10-3	TRBD1	CAINDRGQETQYF	TGTGCCATTAACGACAGGGGCCAAGAGACCCAGTACTTC
once	TRBJ1-6	TRBV7-8	NA	CASSLRQGGSPLHF	TGTGCCAGCAGCTTACGGCAGGGCGGTTCACCCCTCCACTTT
NA	TRBJ2-1	TRBV19	NA	CASSGLYNEQFF	TGTGCCAGTAGCGGGCTTTACAATGAGCAGTTCTTC
NA	TRBJ1-5	TRBV5-1	TRBD1	CASSFLSLDREGQPQHF	TGCGCCAGCAGCTTTTTATCCCTTGACAGGGAGGGCCAGCCCCAGCATTTT
NA	TRBJ1-2	TRBV27	TRBD1	CASSFLTTGGGYGYTF	TGTGCCAGCAGTTTCTTAACCACAGGGGGCGGGTATGGCTACACCTTC
NA	TRBJ2-1	TRBV11-3	TRBD2	CASSLLFSGSVGEQFF	TGTGCCAGCAGCTTACTTTTTAGCGGGAGCGTCGGTGAGCAGTTCTTC
NA	TRBJ1-2	TRBV18	NA	CASSPSETRGNYGYTF	TGTGCCAGCTCACCTTCCGAAACGCGGGGTAACTATGGCTACACCTTC
NA	TRBJ2-3	TRBV5-6	NA	CASSPDRTDTQYF	TGTGCCAGCAGCCCCGACAGAACAGATACGCAGTATTTT
NA	TRBJ2-1	TRBV10-3	NA	CAISESERLSYNEQFF	TGTGCCATCAGTGAGTCTGAGCGGCTCTCCTACAATGAGCAGTTCTTC
NA	TRBJ2-5	TRBV15	NA	CATSRVQETQYF	TGTGCCACCAGCAGAGTACAAGAGACCCAGTACTTC
NA	TRBJ2-5	TRBV27	NA	CASSGGRPYQETQYF	TGTGCCAGCAGTGGGGGGCGACCGTACCAAGAGACCCAGTACTTC
NA	TRBJ1-1	TRBV9	TRBD1	CASSVAGGQAFF	TGTGCCAGCAGCGTAGCAGGGGGCCAAGCTTTCTTT
NA	TRBJ2-1	TRBV7-2	TRBD2	CASSQGLAGGYNEQFF	TGTGCCAGCAGCCAGGGACTAGCGGGAGGATACAATGAGCAGTTCTTC
NA	TRBJ2-2	TRBV18	TRBD1	CASSPEAGGTGELFF	TGTGCCAGCTCACCAGAGGCAGGGGGCACCGGGGAGCTGTTTTTT
NA	TRBJ2-2	TRBV9	NA	CASSGQGYNTGELFF	TGTGCCAGCAGCGGACAAGGTTACAACACCGGGGAGCTGTTTTTT
NA	TRBJ1-6	TRBV30	NA	CAWRQGTNSPLHF	TGTGCCTGGAGGCAGGGGACTAATTCACCCCTCCACTTT